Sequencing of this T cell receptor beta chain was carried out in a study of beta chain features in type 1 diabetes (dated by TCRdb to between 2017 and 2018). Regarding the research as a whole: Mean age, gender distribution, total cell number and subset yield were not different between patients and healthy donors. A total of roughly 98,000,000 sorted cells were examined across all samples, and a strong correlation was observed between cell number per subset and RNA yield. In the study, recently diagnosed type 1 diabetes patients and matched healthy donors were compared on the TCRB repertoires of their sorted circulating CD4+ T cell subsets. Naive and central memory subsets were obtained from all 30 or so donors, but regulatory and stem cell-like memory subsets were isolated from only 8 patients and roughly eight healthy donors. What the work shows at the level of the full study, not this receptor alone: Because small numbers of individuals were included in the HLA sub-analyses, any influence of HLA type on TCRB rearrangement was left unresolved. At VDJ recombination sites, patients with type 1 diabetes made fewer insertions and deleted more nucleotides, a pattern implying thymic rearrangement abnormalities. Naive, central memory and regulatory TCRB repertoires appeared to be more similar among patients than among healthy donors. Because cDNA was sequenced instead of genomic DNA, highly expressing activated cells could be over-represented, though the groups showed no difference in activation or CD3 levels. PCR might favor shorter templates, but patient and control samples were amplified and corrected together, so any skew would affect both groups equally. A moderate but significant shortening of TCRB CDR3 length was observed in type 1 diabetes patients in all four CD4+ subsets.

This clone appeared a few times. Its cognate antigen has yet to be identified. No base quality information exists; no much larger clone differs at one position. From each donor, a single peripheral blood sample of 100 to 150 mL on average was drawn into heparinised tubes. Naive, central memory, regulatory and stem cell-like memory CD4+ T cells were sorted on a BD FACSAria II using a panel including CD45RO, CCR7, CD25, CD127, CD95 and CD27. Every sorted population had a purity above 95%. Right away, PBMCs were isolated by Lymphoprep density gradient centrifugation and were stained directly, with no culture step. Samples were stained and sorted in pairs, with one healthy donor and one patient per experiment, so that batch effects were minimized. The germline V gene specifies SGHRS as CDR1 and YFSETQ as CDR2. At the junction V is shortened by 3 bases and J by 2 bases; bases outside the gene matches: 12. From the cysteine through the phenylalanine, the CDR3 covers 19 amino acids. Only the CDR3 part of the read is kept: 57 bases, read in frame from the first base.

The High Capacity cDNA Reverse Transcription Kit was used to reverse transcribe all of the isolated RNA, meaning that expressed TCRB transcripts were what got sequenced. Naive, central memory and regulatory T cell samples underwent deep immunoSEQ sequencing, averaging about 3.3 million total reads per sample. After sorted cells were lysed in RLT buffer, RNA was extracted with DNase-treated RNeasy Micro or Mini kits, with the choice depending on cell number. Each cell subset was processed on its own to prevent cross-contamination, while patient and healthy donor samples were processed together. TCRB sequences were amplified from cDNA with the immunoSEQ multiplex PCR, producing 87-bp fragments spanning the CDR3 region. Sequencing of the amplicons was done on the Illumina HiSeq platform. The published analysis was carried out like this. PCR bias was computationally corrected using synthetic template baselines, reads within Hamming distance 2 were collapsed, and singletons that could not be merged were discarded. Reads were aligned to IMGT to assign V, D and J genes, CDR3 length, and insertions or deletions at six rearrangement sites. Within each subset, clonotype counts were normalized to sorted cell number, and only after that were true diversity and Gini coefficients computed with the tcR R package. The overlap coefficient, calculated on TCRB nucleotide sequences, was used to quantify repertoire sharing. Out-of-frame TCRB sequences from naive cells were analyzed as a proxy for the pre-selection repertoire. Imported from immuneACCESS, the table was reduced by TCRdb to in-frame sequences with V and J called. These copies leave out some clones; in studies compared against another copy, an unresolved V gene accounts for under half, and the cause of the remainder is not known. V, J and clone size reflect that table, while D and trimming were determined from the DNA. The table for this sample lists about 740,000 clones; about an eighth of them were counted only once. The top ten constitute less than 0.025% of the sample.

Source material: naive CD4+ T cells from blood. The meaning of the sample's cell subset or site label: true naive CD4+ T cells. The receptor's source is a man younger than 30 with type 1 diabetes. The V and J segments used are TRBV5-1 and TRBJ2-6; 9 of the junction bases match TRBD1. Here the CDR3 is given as CASSSRTGTGNAGANVLTF. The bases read TGCGCCAGCAGCTCCCGAACCGGGACAGGGAATGCTGGGGCCAACGTCCTGACTTTC.